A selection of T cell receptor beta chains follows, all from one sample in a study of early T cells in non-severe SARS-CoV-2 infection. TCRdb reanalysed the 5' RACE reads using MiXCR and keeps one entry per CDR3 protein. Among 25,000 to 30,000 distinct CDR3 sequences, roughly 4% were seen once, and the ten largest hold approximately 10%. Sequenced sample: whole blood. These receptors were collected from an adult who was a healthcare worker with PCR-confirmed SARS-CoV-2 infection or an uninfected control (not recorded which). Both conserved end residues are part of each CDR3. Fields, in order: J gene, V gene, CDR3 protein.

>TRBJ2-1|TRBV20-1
CSASYWNEQFF
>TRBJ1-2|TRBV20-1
CSARPGTVPYGYTF
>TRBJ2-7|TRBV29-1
CSAGGDSAQYF
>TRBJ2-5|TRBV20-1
CSARGRTSENMKTQYF
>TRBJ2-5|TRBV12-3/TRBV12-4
CASSLDGQETQYF
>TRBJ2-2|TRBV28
CASSWERWAFTGELFF
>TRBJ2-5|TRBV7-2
CASSLAMRGETQYF
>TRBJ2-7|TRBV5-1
CASSMGLAGSDEQYF
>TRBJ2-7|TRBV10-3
CAISPLASQGEQYF
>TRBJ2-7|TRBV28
CASKPGLALSEQYF
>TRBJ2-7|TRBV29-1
CSAQGTYEQYF
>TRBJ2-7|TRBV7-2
CVSSLNLAGASYEQYF
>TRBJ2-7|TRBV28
CASSLSSDRRGEQYF
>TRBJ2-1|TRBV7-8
CASSSLTSGTYNEQFF